This is a list of T cell receptor beta chains from one sample in a study of OX40 agonist ivuxolimab in advanced cancers. Sequencing was performed with immunoSEQ multiplex PCR; in TCRdb, only in-frame clones are kept and a portion is missing. The sample yields 85,000 to 100,000 clones, 94% seen once. The sequencing used CD4+ or CD8+ T cells sorted from blood, collected in a trial of the OX40 agonist ivuxolimab. These receptors all stem from an adult with an advanced solid tumor such as melanoma, head and neck, liver or kidney cancer. CDR3s include the opening cysteine and the closing phenylalanine or tryptophan. A D gene is named only where the DNA matches it firmly. Expanded clones are given a class, and other clones once, few, many or no size at all.

j_gene	d_gene	abundance	v_gene	CDR3aa	CDR3nt
TRBJ1-1	NA	NA	TRBV9	CASSEGQGKKDTEAFF	TGTGCCAGCAGCGAGGGACAAGGGAAAAAGGACACTGAAGCTTTCTTT
TRBJ2-7	TRBD1	NA	TRBV28	CASSLLFRGRRGEQYF	TGTGCCAGCAGTTTACTATTCAGGGGGCGGCGGGGCGAGCAGTACTTC
TRBJ2-2	NA	NA	TRBV7-2	CASSLALGPAGELFF	TGTGCCAGCAGCTTGGCTCTGGGTCCCGCCGGGGAGCTGTTTTTT
TRBJ1-4	NA	NA	TRBV18	CASSPTLTNEKLFF	TGTGCCAGCTCACCGACCCTAACGAATGAAAAACTGTTTTTT
TRBJ1-1	NA	few	TRBV19	CASSVDTWAEAFF	TGTGCCAGTAGTGTGGACACCTGGGCTGAAGCTTTCTTT
TRBJ1-6	NA	NA	TRBV5-4	CASSLPGGSQSPLHF	TGTGCCAGCAGCCTTCCGGGGGGAAGTCAATCACCCCTCCACTTT
TRBJ1-4	NA	NA	TRBV6-1	CASETATNEKLFF	TGTGCCAGCGAGACAGCAACTAATGAAAAACTGTTTTTT
TRBJ2-7	NA	NA	TRBV29-1	CSVTGAGGYEQYF	TGCAGCGTGACGGGAGCTGGGGGTTACGAGCAGTACTTC
TRBJ2-3	TRBD1	NA	TRBV28	CASSLNPPGQGGLDTQYF	TGTGCCAGCAGTTTAAACCCGCCCGGACAGGGGGGGTTGGATACGCAGTATTTT
TRBJ1-1	TRBD1	few	TRBV7-9	CASSSGQGRTEAFF	TGTGCCAGCAGCTCCGGACAGGGTCGCACTGAAGCTTTCTTT
TRBJ1-1	TRBD1	NA	TRBV9	CASSVGIRQGEAFF	TGTGCCAGCAGCGTGGGGATACGACAGGGTGAAGCTTTCTTT
TRBJ1-5	NA	NA	TRBV6-1	CASSERQPQHF	TGTGCCAGCAGTGAGAGGCAGCCCCAGCATTTT
TRBJ2-5	NA	NA	TRBV7-6	CASSLTAQETQYF	TGTGCCAGCAGCTTGACAGCCCAAGAGACCCAGTACTTC
TRBJ2-7	TRBD2	NA	TRBV19	CATQTSGGAYEQYF	TGTGCCACTCAGACTAGCGGGGGGGCCTACGAGCAGTACTTC
TRBJ2-3	NA	NA	TRBV5-1	CASSVTSTDTQYF	TGCGCCAGCAGCGTGACTAGCACAGATACGCAGTATTTT
TRBJ1-1	NA	NA	TRBV11-1	CASSLGGTPGMNTEAFF	TGTGCCAGCAGCTTAGGTGGGACCCCGGGTATGAACACTGAAGCTTTCTTT
TRBJ1-6	NA	NA	TRBV5-6	CASSLDQNSPLHF	TGTGCCAGCAGCTTGGACCAGAATTCACCCCTCCACTTT
TRBJ2-5	NA	NA	TRBV29-1	CSVERGANLETQYF	TGCAGCGTTGAAAGGGGGGCCAACTTAGAGACCCAGTACTTC
TRBJ1-2	NA	NA	TRBV4-3	CASSHQTDLNYGYTF	TGCGCCAGCAGCCACCAGACAGATCTTAACTATGGCTACACCTTC
TRBJ1-5	TRBD1	NA	TRBV7-2	CASSPGGGGNQPQHF	TGTGCCAGCAGCCCAGGGGGGGGCGGCAATCAGCCCCAGCATTTT
TRBJ2-3	NA	NA	TRBV4-1	CASSQDPADHTDTQYF	TGCGCCAGCAGCCAAGATCCAGCAGACCACACAGATACGCAGTATTTT
TRBJ1-3	TRBD1	NA	TRBV28	CASSSGQGAAGNTIYF	TGTGCCAGCAGTTCGGGACAGGGCGCCGCTGGAAACACCATATATTTT
TRBJ1-1	TRBD1	NA	TRBV5-4	CASLGQGNTEAFF	TGTGCCAGCCTTGGACAGGGTAACACTGAAGCTTTCTTT
TRBJ2-3	TRBD2	NA	TRBV5-1	CASSLAAGVADTQYF	TGCGCCAGCAGCTTGGCCGCGGGGGTGGCAGATACGCAGTATTTT
TRBJ1-6	NA	NA	TRBV6-5	CASRSGGGNSPLHF	TGTGCCAGCAGGTCGGGAGGGGGTAATTCACCCCTCCACTTT
TRBJ2-5	TRBD2	NA	TRBV5-4	CASSLGTSWSETQYF	TGTGCCAGCAGCTTGGGGACTAGCTGGTCGGAGACCCAGTACTTC
TRBJ1-3	NA	NA	TRBV18	CASSQGHLNSGNTIYF	TGTGCCAGCTCACAGGGACACTTGAACTCTGGAAACACCATATATTTT
TRBJ2-3	NA	NA	TRBV6-5	CASSPPGTTDTQYF	TGTGCCAGCAGCCCTCCTGGAACCACAGATACGCAGTATTTT
TRBJ1-2	NA	NA	TRBV7-2	CASSLPGYGYTF	TGTGCCAGCAGCTTACCGGGCTATGGCTACACCTTC
TRBJ1-2	NA	NA	TRBV6-1	CASRSGTTNYGYTF	TGTGCCAGCAGGTCCGGGACAACTAACTATGGCTACACCTTC
TRBJ2-1	NA	NA	TRBV9	CASSILASSYNEQFF	TGTGCCAGCAGCATTCTAGCTAGCTCCTACAATGAGCAGTTCTTC
TRBJ1-1	NA	NA	TRBV10-3	CAISEPTLGGRVNTEAFF	TGTGCCATCAGTGAGCCCACCCTGGGGGGCAGAGTGAACACTGAAGCTTTCTTT
TRBJ2-2	TRBD2	NA	TRBV5-1	CASSFRLAGAEGELFF	TGCGCCAGCAGCTTTCGGCTAGCGGGGGCTGAAGGGGAGCTGTTTTTT
TRBJ2-4	NA	NA	TRBV19	CASSMRGKNIQYF	TGTGCCAGTAGTATGCGGGGTAAAAACATTCAGTACTTC
TRBJ1-2	NA	NA	TRBV6-6	CASSYSSVSTVYTF	TGTGCCAGCAGTTACTCCTCAGTGTCTACAGTGTACACCTTC
TRBJ1-4	NA	NA	TRBV4-1	CASSQRGWGESDEKLFF	TGCGCCAGCAGCCAACGGGGCTGGGGCGAGTCGGATGAAAAACTGTTTTTT